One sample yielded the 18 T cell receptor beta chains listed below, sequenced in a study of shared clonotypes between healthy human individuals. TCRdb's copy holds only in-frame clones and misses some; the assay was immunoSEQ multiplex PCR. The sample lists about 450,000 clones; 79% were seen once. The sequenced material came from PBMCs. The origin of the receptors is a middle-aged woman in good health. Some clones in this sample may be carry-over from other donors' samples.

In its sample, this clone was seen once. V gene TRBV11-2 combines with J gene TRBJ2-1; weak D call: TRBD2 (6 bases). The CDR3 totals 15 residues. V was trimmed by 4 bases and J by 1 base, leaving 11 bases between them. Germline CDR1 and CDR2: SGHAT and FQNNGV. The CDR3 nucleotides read TGTGCCAGCAGCTGGACTACTGGGTCCTACAATGAGCAGTTCTTC. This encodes CASSWTTGSYNEQFF.

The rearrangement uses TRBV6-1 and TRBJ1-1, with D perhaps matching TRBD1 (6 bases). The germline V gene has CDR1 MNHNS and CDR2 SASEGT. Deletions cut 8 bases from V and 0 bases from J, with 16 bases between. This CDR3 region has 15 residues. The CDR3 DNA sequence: TGTGCCAGCCCCGTAGGGGGGCCCTTGAACACTGAAGCTTTCTTT. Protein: CASPVGGPLNTEAFF.

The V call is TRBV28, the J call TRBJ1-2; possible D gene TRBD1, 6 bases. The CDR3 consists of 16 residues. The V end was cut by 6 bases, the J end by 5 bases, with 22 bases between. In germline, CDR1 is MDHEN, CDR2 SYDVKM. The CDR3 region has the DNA TGTGCCAGCAGCCACCGGGGGGGCGCGGGCCCGTATGGCTACACCTTC. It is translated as CASSHRGGAGPYGYTF.

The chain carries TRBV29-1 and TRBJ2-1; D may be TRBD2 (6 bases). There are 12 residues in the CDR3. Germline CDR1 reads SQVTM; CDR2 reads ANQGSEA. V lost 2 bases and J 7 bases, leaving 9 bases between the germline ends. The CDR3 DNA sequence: TGCAGCGTTGAACCTAGCGTGAATGAGCAGTTCTTC. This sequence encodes CSVEPSVNEQFF.

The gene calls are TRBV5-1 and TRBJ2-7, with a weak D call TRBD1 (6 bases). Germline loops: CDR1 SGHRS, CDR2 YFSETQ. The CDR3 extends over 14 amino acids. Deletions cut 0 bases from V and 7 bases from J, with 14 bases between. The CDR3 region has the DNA TGCGCCAGCAGCTTGGGGACAGCACCTCTGGAGCAGTACTTC. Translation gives CASSLGTAPLEQYF.

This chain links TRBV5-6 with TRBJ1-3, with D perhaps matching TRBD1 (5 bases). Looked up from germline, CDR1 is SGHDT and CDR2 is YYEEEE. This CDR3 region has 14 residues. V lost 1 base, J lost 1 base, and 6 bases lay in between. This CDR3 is CASSLQGSGNTIYF. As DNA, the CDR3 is TGTGCCAGCAGCTTGCAGGGTTCTGGAAACACCATATATTTT.

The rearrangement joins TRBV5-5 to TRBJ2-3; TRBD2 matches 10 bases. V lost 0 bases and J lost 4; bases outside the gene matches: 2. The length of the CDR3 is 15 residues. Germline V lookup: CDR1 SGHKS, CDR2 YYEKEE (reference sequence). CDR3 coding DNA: TGTGCCAGCAGCTTGGATCTAGCGGGAGCAGATACGCAGTATTTT. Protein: CASSLDLAGADTQYF.

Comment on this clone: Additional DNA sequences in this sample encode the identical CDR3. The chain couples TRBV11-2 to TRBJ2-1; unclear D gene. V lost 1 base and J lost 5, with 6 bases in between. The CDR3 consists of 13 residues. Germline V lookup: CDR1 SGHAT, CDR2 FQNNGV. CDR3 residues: CASSLGLDNEQFF. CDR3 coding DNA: TGTGCCAGCAGCTTAGGGTTGGACAATGAGCAGTTCTTC.

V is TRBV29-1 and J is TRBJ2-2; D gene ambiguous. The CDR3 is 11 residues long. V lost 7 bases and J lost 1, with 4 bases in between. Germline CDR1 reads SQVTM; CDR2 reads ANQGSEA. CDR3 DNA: TGCAGCGCCGGGAACACCGGGGAGCTGTTTTTT. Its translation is CSAGNTGELFF.

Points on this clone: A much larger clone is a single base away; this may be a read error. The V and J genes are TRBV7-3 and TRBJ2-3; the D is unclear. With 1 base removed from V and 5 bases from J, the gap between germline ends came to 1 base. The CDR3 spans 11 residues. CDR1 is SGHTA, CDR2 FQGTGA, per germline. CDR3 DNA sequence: TGTGCCAGCAGCTTAAAAGATACGCAGTATTTT. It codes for CASSLKDTQYF.

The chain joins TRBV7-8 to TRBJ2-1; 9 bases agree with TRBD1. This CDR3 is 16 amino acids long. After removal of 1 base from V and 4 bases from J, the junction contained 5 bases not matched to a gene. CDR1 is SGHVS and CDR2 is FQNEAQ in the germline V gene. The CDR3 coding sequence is TGTGCCAGCAGCTTAGATTCAGGACAGGGGTACAATGAGCAGTTCTTC. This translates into CASSLDSGQGYNEQFF. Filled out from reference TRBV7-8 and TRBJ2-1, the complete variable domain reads GAGVSQSPRYKVAKRGQDVALRCDPISGHVSLFWYQQALGQGPEFLTYFQNEAQLDKSGLPSDRFFAERPEGSVSTLKIQRTQQEDSAVYLCASSLDSGQGYNEQFFGPGTRLTVL.

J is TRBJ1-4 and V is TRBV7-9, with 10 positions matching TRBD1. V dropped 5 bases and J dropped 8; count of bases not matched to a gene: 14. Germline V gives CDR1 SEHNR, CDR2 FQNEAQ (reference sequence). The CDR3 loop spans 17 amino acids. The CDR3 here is CASSPGDRGRSREKLFF. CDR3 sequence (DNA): TGTGCCAGCAGCCCCGGGGACAGGGGTAGGTCCCGGGAAAAACTGTTTTTT.

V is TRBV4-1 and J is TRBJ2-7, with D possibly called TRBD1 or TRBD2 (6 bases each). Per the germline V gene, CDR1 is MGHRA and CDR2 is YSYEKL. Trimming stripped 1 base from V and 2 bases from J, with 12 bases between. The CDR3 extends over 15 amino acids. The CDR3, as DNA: TGCGCCAGCAGCCAAGTGGGGGGCAGGACCTACGAGCAGTACTTC. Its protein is CASSQVGGRTYEQYF.

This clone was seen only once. CDR3 region: CASGLSQGWGRNTEAFF. DNA for the CDR3: TGTGCTAGTGGTTTGTCCCAAGGCTGGGGGCGTAACACTGAAGCTTTCTTT. This chain connects TRBV12-5 to TRBJ1-1; perhaps TRBD1 as D (6 bases). The CDR3 runs to 17 residues. The germline V gene encodes CDR1 LGHNT and CDR2 FRNRAP. Trimming removed 2 bases from V and 2 bases from J, with 18 bases in between.

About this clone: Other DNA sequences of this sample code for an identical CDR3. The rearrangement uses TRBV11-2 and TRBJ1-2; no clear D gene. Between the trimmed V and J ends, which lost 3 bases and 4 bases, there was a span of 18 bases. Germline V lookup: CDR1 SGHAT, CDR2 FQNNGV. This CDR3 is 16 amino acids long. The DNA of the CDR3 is TGTGCCAGCAGCTTTAGTCGGGGTGCAGTTAGCTATGGCTACACCTTC. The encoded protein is CASSFSRGAVSYGYTF.

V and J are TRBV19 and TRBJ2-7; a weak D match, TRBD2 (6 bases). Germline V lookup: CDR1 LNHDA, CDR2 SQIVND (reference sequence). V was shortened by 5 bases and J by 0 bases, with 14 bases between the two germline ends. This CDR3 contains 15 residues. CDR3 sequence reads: CASSPGDRSSYEQYF. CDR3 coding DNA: TGTGCCAGTAGTCCGGGGGACCGGAGCTCCTACGAGCAGTACTTC.

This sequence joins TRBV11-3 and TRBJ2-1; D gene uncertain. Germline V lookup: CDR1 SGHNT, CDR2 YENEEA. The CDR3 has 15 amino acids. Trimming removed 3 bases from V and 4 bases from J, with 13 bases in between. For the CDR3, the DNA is TGTGCCAGCAGCTTGTTCAGCGTAGCTTACAATGAGCAGTTCTTC. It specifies CASSLFSVAYNEQFF.

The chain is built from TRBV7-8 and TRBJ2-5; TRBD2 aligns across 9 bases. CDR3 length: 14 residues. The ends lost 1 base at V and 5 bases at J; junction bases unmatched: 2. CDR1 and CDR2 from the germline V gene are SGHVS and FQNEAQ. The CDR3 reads CASSLVAGGETQYF. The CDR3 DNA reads TGTGCCAGCAGCTTAGTTGCGGGAGGGGAGACCCAGTACTTC.